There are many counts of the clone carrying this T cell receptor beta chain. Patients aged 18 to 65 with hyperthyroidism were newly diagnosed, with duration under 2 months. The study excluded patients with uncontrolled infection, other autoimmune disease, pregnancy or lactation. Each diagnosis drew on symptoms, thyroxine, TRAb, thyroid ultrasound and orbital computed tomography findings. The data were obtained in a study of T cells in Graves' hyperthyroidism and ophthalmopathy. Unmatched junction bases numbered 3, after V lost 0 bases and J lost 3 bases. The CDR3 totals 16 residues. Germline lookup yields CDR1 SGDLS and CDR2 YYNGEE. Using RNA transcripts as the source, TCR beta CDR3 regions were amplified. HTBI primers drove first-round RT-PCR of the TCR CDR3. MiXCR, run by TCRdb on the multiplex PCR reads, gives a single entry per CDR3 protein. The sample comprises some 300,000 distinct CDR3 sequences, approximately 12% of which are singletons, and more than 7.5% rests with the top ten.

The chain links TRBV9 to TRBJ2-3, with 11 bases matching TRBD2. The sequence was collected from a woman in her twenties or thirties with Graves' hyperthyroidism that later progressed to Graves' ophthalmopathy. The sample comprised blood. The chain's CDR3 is CASSVGLAGITDTQYF. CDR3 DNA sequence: TGTGCCAGCAGCGTAGGACTAGCGGGAATAACAGATACGCAGTATTTT.